Below, 23 T cell receptor beta chains from the same sample are listed, as sequenced in a study of T cell repertoires in cytomegalovirus infection. TCRdb re-derived calls from the reads in MiXCR, one entry per CDR3 protein. This table has about 310,000 distinct CDR3 sequences, 20% to 25% appearing once. Antigen specificity for these receptors is unknown. Sequenced here: cultured PBMCs, sampled from culture after CMV antigen stimulation. These receptors all come from a human donor in good health (CMV status not recorded). Some clones in this sample may be carry-over from other donors' samples.

The rearrangement joins TRBV28 to TRBJ2-1, with D tentatively TRBD2 (6 bases). Germline loops: CDR1 MDHEN, CDR2 SYDVKM. Trimming took off 2 bases at V and 4 bases at J, with 15 bases between the two ends. The CDR3 runs to 16 residues. CDR3 coding DNA: TGTGCCAGCAGTTTAGGACTACTAAGTGGGTACAATGAGCAGTTCTTC. It yields the protein CASSLGLLSGYNEQFF.

The CDR3 coding sequence is TGTGCCAGCAGTTTAACCAAGGCGGGACTGGTAGGGAATGAAAAACTGTTTTTT. The encoded protein is CASSLTKAGLVGNEKLFF. The chain recombines TRBV27 with TRBJ1-4; possibly TRBD1 for D (5 bases). This CDR3 comprises 18 residues. Germline-derived CDR1 and CDR2 are MNHEY and SMNVEV (reference sequence). V was shortened by 2 bases and J by 5 bases, with 21 bases between the two germline ends.

The table lists this clonotype with many counts. This chain connects TRBV7-2 to TRBJ2-3; D is unclear. Germline-derived CDR1 and CDR2 are SGHTA and FQGNSA. The germline V and J ends were trimmed by 5 bases and 5 bases, with 17 bases remaining between them. The CDR3 contains 15 residues. CDR3 amino acids: CASSPRAPPGDTQYF. CDR3 DNA sequence: TGTGCCAGCAGCCCCCGGGCCCCCCCGGGAGATACGCAGTATTTT.

This clonotype was picked up many times. J is TRBJ2-1 and V is TRBV7-2, with 9 bases fitting TRBD2. This CDR3 spans 16 amino acids. Trimming took 4 bases from V and 7 from J; bases not matched to a gene: 11. CDR1 is SGHTA, CDR2 FQGNSA, per germline. CDR3 DNA: TGTGCCAGCAGCTCTAGAACGGGACTAGCTGGTAATGAGCAGTTCTTC. This translates into CASSSRTGLAGNEQFF.

This clonotype was observed many times. The chain is built from TRBV11-3 and TRBJ2-1; 8 nucleotides agree with TRBD1. CDR1 and CDR2 from the germline V gene are SGHNT and YENEEA. J gave up 7 bases and V 5 bases, and 10 bases lay outside the gene matches. This CDR3 comprises 15 residues. The CDR3: CASSPGGNLGNEQFF. In DNA, the CDR3 is TGTGCCAGCAGCCCAGGGGGCAATCTTGGGAATGAGCAGTTCTTC. Full variable domain (outside the CDR3, taken from reference TRBV11-3 and TRBJ2-1): EAGVVQSPRYKIIEKKQPVAFWCNPISGHNTLYWYLQNLGQGPELLIRYENEEAVDDSQLPKDRFSAERLKGVDSTLKIQPAELGDSAVYLCASSPGGNLGNEQFFGPGTRLTVL.

This clonotype was detected many times. The V gene is TRBV11-2, the J gene TRBJ2-5, with TRBD2 matching 9 bases. Unmatched junction bases numbered 8, after V lost 7 bases and J lost 5 bases. The CDR3 has 14 residues. Germline V lookup: CDR1 SGHAT, CDR2 FQNNGV. The CDR3 coding sequence is TGTGCCAGCACCGGTGGGACTAGCATCGAGACCCAGTACTTC. Protein: CASTGGTSIETQYF. Using reference TRBV11-2 and TRBJ2-5 for the parts outside the CDR3, the full variable domain is EAGVAQSPRYKIIEKRQSVAFWCNPISGHATLYWYQQILGQGPKLLIQFQNNGVVDDSQLPKDRFSAERLKGVDSTLKIQPAKLEDSAVYLCASTGGTSIETQYFGPGTRLLVL.

This clonotype was observed many times. This chain uses TRBV28 with TRBJ1-2; 7 nucleotides line up with TRBD1. Per germline, CDR1 MDHEN and CDR2 SYDVKM. This CDR3 is 15 amino acids long. The V and J ends lost 3 bases and 8 bases, in that order; junction bases with no gene match: 12. CDR3: CASSLPIGQVYGYTF. The CDR3 bases are TGTGCCAGCAGTTTGCCTATCGGACAGGTTTACGGCTACACCTTC.

This clonotype has at least ten counts. The rearrangement uses TRBV7-9 and TRBJ2-7; D may match TRBD1 or TRBD2 (5 bases each). Germline lookup yields CDR1 SEHNR and CDR2 FQNEAQ (reference sequence). The CDR3 runs 14 residues. V was trimmed by 5 bases and J by 9 bases, leaving 20 bases between them. The CDR3 region has the DNA TGTGCCAGCAGCGACACCGGGACGCGGCATGGGCAGTACTTC. Translating it yields CASSDTGTRHGQYF. Drawing the rest from reference TRBV7-9 and TRBJ2-7, the complete variable domain is DTGVSQNPRHKITKRGQNVTFRCDPISEHNRLYWYRQTLGQGPEFLTYFQNEAQLEKSRLLSDRFSAERPKGSFSTLEIQRTEQGDSAMYLCASSDTGTRHGQYFGPGTRLTVT.

In this sample, this clonotype turned up many times. CDR3 residues: CASSSYPRLAGDQETQYF. The DNA of the CDR3 is TGTGCCAGCAGCTCTTACCCCCGACTAGCGGGGGACCAAGAGACCCAGTACTTC. The J gene is TRBJ2-5, the V gene TRBV7-8, with 12 bases lining up with TRBD2. From germline, CDR1 is SGHVS and CDR2 FQNEAQ. The CDR3 totals 18 residues. Unmatched junction bases numbered 9, after V lost 4 bases and J lost 0 bases.

A single count supports this clonotype. The genes are TRBV2 and TRBJ2-1; TRBD2 matches 7 bases. This CDR3 spans 18 amino acids. From germline, CDR1 is SNHLY and CDR2 FYNNEI. Trimming cost V 3 bases and J 5 bases; bases outside gene matches: 16. The CDR3 here is CASSDGGVVLAEHNEQFF. The CDR3 DNA is TGTGCCAGCAGTGATGGCGGGGTCGTTCTAGCGGAACACAATGAGCAGTTCTTC.

This clonotype was detected many times. The chain uses TRBV7-2 and TRBJ2-5, with D unclear. Germline loops: CDR1 SGHTA, CDR2 FQGNSA. The CDR3 consists of 14 residues. With 1 base removed from V and 0 bases from J, the gap between germline ends came to 6 bases. As DNA, the CDR3 is TGTGCCAGCAGCTTAGTCCAGTACCAAGAGACCCAGTACTTC. Its translation: CASSLVQYQETQYF. The whole variable domain, remainder taken from reference TRBV7-2 and TRBJ2-5, is GAGVSQSPSNKVTEKGKDVELRCDPISGHTALYWYRQSLGQGLEFLIYFQGNSAPDKSGLPSDRFSAERTGGSVSTLTIQRTQQEDSAVYLCASSLVQYQETQYFGPGTRLLVL.

This chain uses TRBV6-4 with TRBJ2-3; D might be TRBD1 or TRBD2, each matching 5 bases. With 11 bases removed from V and 6 bases from J, the gap between germline ends came to 12 bases. Germline CDR1 MRHNA, CDR2 SNTAGT. The CDR3 extends over 11 amino acids. The CDR3 bases are TGTGCCGCCGGTGAGGGGGATACGCAGTATTTT. It yields the protein CAAGEGDTQYF.

This clonotype was seen at least ten times. The V call is TRBV7-2, the J call TRBJ2-1; D ambiguous. Germline V gene lookup returns CDR1 SGHTA and CDR2 FQGNSA. There are 12 residues in the CDR3. Trimming removed 4 bases at V and 5 bases at J, with 6 bases between. This CDR3 is CASSYYNNEQFF. CDR3 nucleotide sequence: TGTGCCAGCAGCTACTACAACAATGAGCAGTTCTTC.

The V and J genes are TRBV7-2 and TRBJ2-7; D could derive from TRBD1 or TRBD2 (5 bases each). The CDR3 sequence is 12 residues long. Germline CDR1 SGHTA, CDR2 FQGNSA. The V gene lost 5 bases and the J gene lost 6 bases, with 11 bases spanning the gap. CDR3 sequence (DNA): TGTGCCAGCAGCCGGGACGTAGGCGAGCAGTACTTC. It codes for CASSRDVGEQYF. Full variable domain (outside the CDR3, taken from reference TRBV7-2 and TRBJ2-7): GAGVSQSPSNKVTEKGKDVELRCDPISGHTALYWYRQSLGQGLEFLIYFQGNSAPDKSGLPSDRFSAERTGGSVSTLTIQRTQQEDSAVYLCASSRDVGEQYFGPGTRLTVT.

This chain uses TRBV7-9 with TRBJ1-3; D might be TRBD1 (5 bases). This CDR3 is 17 amino acids long. The germline V and J ends were trimmed by 3 bases and 4 bases, with 19 bases remaining between them. Germline V gene lookup returns CDR1 SEHNR and CDR2 FQNEAQ (reference sequence). The CDR3 DNA sequence: TGTGCCAGCAGCTTTAGAGGGGTAGGACCCGGAGGAAACACCATATATTTT. Translated, it gives CASSFRGVGPGGNTIYF.

This clonotype was counted at least ten times. The chain combines TRBV12-3 or TRBV12-4 with TRBJ2-3; D is unclear. The CDR3 is 14 amino acids. V dropped 1 base and J dropped 3 bases, with 8 bases sitting between them. The CDR3 region is CASSLEPWTDTQYF. CDR3 DNA: TGTGCCAGCAGTTTAGAGCCGTGGACAGATACGCAGTATTTT.

This clonotype was counted ten times or more. The chain couples TRBV7-6 to TRBJ2-5; D perhaps matches TRBD2 (6 bases). Germline CDR1 reads SGHVS; CDR2 reads FNYEAQ. The CDR3 is 17 amino acids. V lost 4 bases and J 7 bases, leaving 25 bases between the germline ends. The CDR3 region is CASSWWTASRTNGTQYF. CDR3 DNA sequence: TGTGCCAGCAGCTGGTGGACGGCATCGAGGACTAACGGGACCCAGTACTTC.

The CDR3: CASSGRQGDQPQHF. The CDR3 DNA follows: TGTGCCAGCAGTGGGCGTCAGGGCGATCAGCCCCAGCATTTT. This chain connects TRBV28 to TRBJ1-5; D is possibly TRBD1 (5 bases). V was pared by 5 bases and J by 5 bases, with 13 bases between. CDR3 size: 14 residues. CDR1 and CDR2 from the germline V gene are MDHEN and SYDVKM.

The rearrangement links TRBV6-1 to TRBJ2-2; TRBD1 matches at 11 bases. Germline CDR1 is MNHNS and CDR2 is SASEGT. This CDR3 contains 14 residues. Unmatched junction bases numbered 1, after V lost 6 bases and J lost 4 bases. In DNA form, the CDR3 reads TGTGCCAGCAGAGGGACAGGGGGCACCGGGGAGCTGTTTTTT. Translation: CASRGTGGTGELFF.

This clonotype was recorded a few times. J is TRBJ2-7 and V is TRBV7-6; 7 bases align to TRBD2. Germline V gene data show CDR1 as SGHVS and CDR2 as FNYEAQ. The CDR3 totals 12 residues. The J segment lost 7 bases and the V segment lost 5 bases, leaving 5 bases of the junction unmatched. DNA of the CDR3: TGTGCCAGCAGCATCCCGGGGGGAGAGCAGTACTTC. As protein: CASSIPGGEQYF.

This clonotype was counted between two and nine times. The chain links TRBV27 to TRBJ1-5, with no clear D. This CDR3 has 13 amino acids. Germline V lookup: CDR1 MNHEY, CDR2 SMNVEV (reference sequence). The germline V and J ends were trimmed by 2 bases and 5 bases, with 7 bases remaining between them. The CDR3 is CASSLSGYQPQHF. Written as DNA, the CDR3 is TGTGCCAGCAGTTTAAGTGGTTATCAGCCCCAGCATTTT.

J is TRBJ2-3 and V is TRBV4-1; no clear D. Trimming removed 1 base at V and 6 bases at J, with 5 bases between. The CDR3 covers 12 residues. Germline-derived CDR1 and CDR2 are MGHRA and YSYEKL. The CDR3 DNA follows: TGCGCCAGCAGCCAAGGTGGGGATACGCAGTATTTT. Translated: CASSQGGDTQYF.

In this sample, this clonotype turned up many times. The genes are TRBV7-8 and TRBJ2-3; 8 bases align to TRBD1. This CDR3 is built from 16 residues. With V trimmed by 5 bases and J by 2 bases, 9 bases remained unmatched. The germline V gene encodes CDR1 SGHVS and CDR2 FQNEAQ. The DNA of the CDR3 is TGTGCCAGCAGCAGCTCTCGGACAGGGTTCACAGATACGCAGTATTTT. Its protein product is CASSSSRTGFTDTQYF.